A single sample is the source of the 4 T cell receptor beta chains below, sequenced in a study of regulatory T cells in long-lasting Graves disease. Time point defined: persistent/refractory GD, antithyroid drugs over 5 years with positive TRAb. After RNA was extracted from PBMCs, the TCR library was made from it. Assembly of TCR beta libraries relied on iRepertoire HTBI primers together with Arm-PCR of CDR3 regions. TCRdb re-derived calls from the multiplex PCR reads in MiXCR, one entry per CDR3 protein. The profile covers 300,000 to 350,000 distinct CDR3 sequences, with about 18% appearing a single time and just under 30% taken by the ten largest. The sequencing used peripheral blood mononuclear cells (PBMCs), collected when the disease was refractory, from a patient treated with antithyroid drugs. These receptors all come from a female donor with Graves disease.

The gene calls are TRBV5-1 and TRBJ2-7; D not certain. V was pared by 0 bases and J by 3 bases, with 13 bases between. Germline V gene lookup returns CDR1 SGHRS and CDR2 YFSETQ. There are 15 residues in the CDR3. The CDR3 protein is CASSLGLNWDYEQYF. In nucleotides, the CDR3 is TGCGCCAGCAGCTTGGGTCTCAATTGGGACTACGAGCAGTACTTC. Combining the CDR3 with reference TRBV5-1 and TRBJ2-7 gives the whole variable domain KAGVTQTPRYLIKTRGQQVTLSCSPISGHRSVSWYQQTPGQGLQFLFEYFSETQRNKGNFPGRFSGRQFSNSRSEMNVSTLELGDSALYLCASSLGLNWDYEQYFGPGTRLTVT.

The chain carries TRBV7-2 and TRBJ2-2, with 14 bases matching TRBD2. Germline V gives CDR1 SGHTA, CDR2 FQGNSA. The CDR3 consists of 16 residues. J lost 8 bases, V lost 5 bases, and 7 bases had no gene match. CDR3 sequence: CASSQRRLAGGGELFF. DNA of the CDR3: TGTGCCAGCAGCCAGAGACGACTAGCGGGGGGGGGGGAGCTGTTTTTT.

This clonotype appeared a few times. The chain recombines TRBV9 with TRBJ2-7; 10 bases line up with TRBD2. Germline V gene lookup returns CDR1 SGDLS and CDR2 YYNGEE. The CDR3 is 14 residues long. Trimming took 4 bases from V and 6 from J; bases not matched to a gene: 7. Here the CDR3 DNA reads TGTGCCAGCAGCCCCAGCGGGAGGGGAAGCGAGCAGTACTTC. Translating gives CASSPSGRGSEQYF.

The table lists this clonotype with many counts. The V call is TRBV6-2 or TRBV6-3, the J call TRBJ1-2; the D is unclear. CDR1 and CDR2 (germline): MNHEY, SVGEGT. The ends were cut back, 0 bases at V and 4 bases at J, with 3 bases in the middle. The CDR3 is 12 residues long. The CDR3 DNA is TGTGCCAGCAGTTACTCGGGCTATGGCTACACCTTC. Amino acids: CASSYSGYGYTF.